One sample yielded the 4 T cell receptor beta chains listed below, sequenced in a study of cytomegalovirus exposure and HLA in healthy donors. Vbeta (60) and Jbeta (13) primers were used in the PCR. Profiling relied on immunoSEQ multiplex PCR, and the TCRdb table lists in-frame clones only, not all of them. The table lists some 130,000 clones, 80% of them singletons. The specimen was PBMCs. These receptors originate from a man aged 25-40 years in good health and CMV-seronegative.

The genes are TRBV6-4 and TRBJ2-3; the match to TRBD2 covers 8 bases. V lost 2 bases, J lost 5 bases, and 0 bases stayed unmatched. Germline values: CDR1 MRHNA, CDR2 SNTAGT. The CDR3 spans 13 residues. The CDR3 sequence: CASSDLAGDTQYF. CDR3 sequence (DNA): TGTGCCAGCAGTGACCTAGCGGGAGATACGCAGTATTTT.

In DNA, the CDR3 is TGCGCCAGCAGCTTGGACTCCCAGTACTTC. Encoded protein: CASSLDSQYF. This rearrangement joins TRBV5-1 to TRBJ2-5, with no clear D. Trimming took 0 bases from V and 9 from J, leaving 3 bases between them. CDR3 length: 10 residues. The V gene's germline CDR1 is SGHRS and CDR2 YFSETQ.

With regard to this clone: Other nucleotide sequences in the sample specify the same CDR3. The V call is TRBV19, the J call TRBJ2-7, with D tentatively TRBD1 (5 bases). CDR1 is LNHDA, CDR2 SQIVND, per germline (reference sequence). The V and J ends lost 5 bases and 2 bases respectively, with 10 bases between them. The CDR3 runs 13 residues. The CDR3 DNA follows: TGTGCCAGTAGTTCGGACACAGCCTACGAGCAGTACTTC. This encodes CASSSDTAYEQYF.

The DNA of the CDR3 is TGTGCCAGCAGTTACACTTGGCAGGGTAGCGAGCAGTACTTC. It yields the protein CASSYTWQGSEQYF. J is TRBJ2-7 and V is TRBV6-5; TRBD1 is a possible D gene (5 bases). Trimming took off 2 bases at V and 6 bases at J, with 14 bases between the two ends. The length of the CDR3 is 14 residues. CDR1 and CDR2 (germline): MNHEY, SVGAGI.